This entry lists 23 T cell receptor beta chains sequenced from one sample in a study of T cell responses to AZD1222 COVID-19 vaccine. Data came from immunoSEQ multiplex PCR; TCRdb stores just in-frame clones and leaves some out. The data show around 150,000 clones, with around 90% seen just once and 1.5% to 2% held by the top ten. Specimen: peripheral blood, collected on day 0 of AZD1222 vaccination. The source of these receptors is an adult in good health.

This clone is a singleton in its sample. The chain couples TRBV27 to TRBJ1-2; tentatively, D is TRBD1 (5 bases). Trimming left V 4 bases short and J 4 bases short, with 10 bases between. The CDR3 length is 13 residues. In germline, CDR1 is MNHEY, CDR2 SMNVEV (reference sequence). In DNA form, the CDR3 reads TGTGCCAGCAGTTACAGACAGTCCTATGGCTACACCTTC. It codes for CASSYRQSYGYTF.

V is TRBV7-9 and J is TRBJ1-3, with 7 positions matching TRBD1. V shed 4 bases and J 2 bases; nucleotides not matched to a gene: 2. The CDR3 loop spans 14 amino acids. CDR1 and CDR2 from the germline V gene are SEHNR and FQNEAQ (reference sequence). The CDR3 region is CASSSDRAGNTIYF. CDR3 DNA sequence: TGTGCCAGCAGCTCTGACAGGGCTGGAAACACCATATATTTT. Complete variable domain (other parts from reference TRBV7-9 and TRBJ1-3): DTGVSQNPRHKITKRGQNVTFRCDPISEHNRLYWYRQTLGQGPEFLTYFQNEAQLEKSRLLSDRFSAERPKGSFSTLEIQRTEQGDSAMYLCASSSDRAGNTIYFGEGSWLTVV.

The CDR3 protein is CASSLGLGMQPQHF. The CDR3 DNA reads as TGTGCCAGCAGCTTAGGATTGGGAATGCAGCCCCAGCATTTT. The V gene is TRBV11-2, the J gene TRBJ1-5; no reliable D call. This CDR3 region has 14 residues. The V gene's germline CDR1 is SGHAT and CDR2 FQNNGV. The germline V and J ends were trimmed by 1 base and 7 bases, with 11 bases remaining between them.

The chain joins TRBV2 to TRBJ2-1, with TRBD2 identical over 12 bases. In germline, CDR1 is SNHLY, CDR2 FYNNEI. The CDR3 consists of 14 residues. The junction had 7 bases not matched to a gene; V was cut back by 1 base and J by 15 bases. Here the CDR3 DNA reads TGTGCCAGCAGTGAAGGCCTAGCGGGGGGGAATCTGTTCTTC. Protein sequence: CASSEGLAGGNLFF.

The V gene is TRBV7-9, the J gene TRBJ1-2, with 7 bases identical to TRBD1. The CDR3 totals 15 residues. Losses at the gene ends were 5 bases for V and 2 bases for J; bases not matched to a gene: 8. Germline V gene data show CDR1 as SEHNR and CDR2 as FQNEAQ (reference sequence). CDR3 in DNA: TGTGCCAGCAGCCCGACAGGGTCGGGGAACTATGGCTACACCTTC. Translating gives CASSPTGSGNYGYTF.

The chain carries TRBV6-5 and TRBJ2-7; TRBD1 might be the D (6 bases). CDR1 is MNHEY and CDR2 is SVGAGI in the germline V gene. This CDR3 has 15 residues. With 0 bases removed from V and 2 bases from J, the gap between germline ends came to 11 bases. The CDR3 DNA reads as TGTGCCAGCAGTTACTCGGCACAGGGCCCCTACGAGCAGTACTTC. Translating gives CASSYSAQGPYEQYF.

The chain combines TRBV5-1 with TRBJ1-2, with D hard to call. Trimming took off 3 bases at V and 4 bases at J, with 16 bases between the two ends. The CDR3 consists of 15 residues. CDR1 and CDR2 from the germline V gene are SGHRS and YFSETQ. This CDR3 is CASSSIVFGRYGYTF. The DNA of the CDR3 is TGCGCCAGCAGCTCTATTGTATTCGGTCGCTATGGCTACACCTTC.

This clone appeared once. The chain employs TRBV7-2 and TRBJ1-2; 7 bases map to TRBD1. V gave up 5 bases and J gave up 5 bases; unmatched junction bases: 11. CDR1 is SGHTA and CDR2 is FQGNSA in the germline V gene. The CDR3 contains 15 residues. CDR3: CASSGTGTAPYGYTF. CDR3 nucleotides: TGTGCCAGCAGCGGGACCGGGACAGCCCCTTATGGCTACACCTTC.

The rearrangement links TRBV12-2 to TRBJ1-3; the table's D call, TRBD1, was not checked against the DNA. TRBV12-2 is a pseudogene segment. This CDR3 region has 16 residues. The CDR3 loop reads CASRLGLGVVGNTIYF. DNA for the CDR3: TGTGCAAGTCGCTTAGGCCTAGGGGTGGTGGGAAACACCATATATTTT.

The gene calls are TRBV3-1 (or the pseudogene TRBV3-2) and TRBJ1-6; D remains ambiguous. With 5 bases removed from V and 5 bases from J, the gap between germline ends came to 22 bases. The germline V gene has CDR1 LGHDT and CDR2 YNNKEL (reference sequence). This CDR3 comprises 18 residues. CDR3 sequence reads: CASSYKCPIIHHNSPLHF. CDR3 nucleotides: TGTGCCAGCAGCTATAAGTGTCCCATTATACATCATAATTCACCCCTCCACTTT.

A single count supports this clone. The chain employs TRBV4-1 and TRBJ1-6, with no clear D. The CDR3 runs to 15 residues. V was cut by 1 base and J by 10 bases, with 14 bases left in between. From germline, CDR1 is MGHRA and CDR2 YSYEKL. In DNA, the CDR3 is TGCGCCAGCAGCCAAGTTCGAGTGGGTTCATCACCCCTCCACTTT. It yields the protein CASSQVRVGSSPLHF.

This chain joins TRBV29-1 and TRBJ1-2, with TRBD1 as a possible D gene (5 bases). The CDR3 length is 12 residues. The V and J ends lost 4 bases and 3 bases respectively, with 9 bases between them. The germline V gene has CDR1 SQVTM and CDR2 ANQGSEA. CDR3: CSVGDGDYGYTF. For the CDR3, the DNA is TGCAGCGTTGGGGACGGGGACTATGGCTACACCTTC.

The chain uses TRBV7-7 and TRBJ2-1; 9 bases are a match to TRBD1. The CDR3 is 13 residues long. The germline V gene has CDR1 SSHAT and CDR2 FNYEAQ (reference sequence). After removal of 4 bases from V and 7 bases from J, the junction contained 2 bases not matched to a gene. The CDR3, as DNA: TGTGCCAGCAGCTCGGACAGGGGTAATGAGCAGTTCTTC. Translating it yields CASSSDRGNEQFF.

The chain recombines TRBV2 with TRBJ2-6; 9 bases match TRBD1. This CDR3 region has 14 residues. Germline V CDR1 and CDR2: SNHLY, FYNNEI. Germline trimming cut 8 bases from V and 4 bases from J; bases unmatched to any gene: 3. Here the CDR3 reads CASGTGSGANVLTF. The CDR3 DNA reads TGTGCCAGCGGGACAGGGTCCGGGGCCAACGTCCTGACTTTC.

The chain joins TRBV4-1 to TRBJ1-4; D might be TRBD1 (5 bases). CDR1 is MGHRA, CDR2 YSYEKL, per germline. This CDR3 has 15 amino acids. The germline V and J ends were trimmed by 0 bases and 4 bases, with 9 bases remaining between them. CDR3 loop: CASSQETAYNEKLFF. CDR3 nucleotides: TGCGCCAGCAGCCAAGAGACAGCTTATAATGAAAAACTGTTTTTT.

This clone was observed once. The chain employs TRBV2 and TRBJ1-5; D is ambiguous. There are 12 residues in the CDR3. CDR1 is SNHLY, CDR2 FYNNEI, per germline. Trimming removed 4 bases from V and 4 bases from J, with 5 bases in between. In DNA form, the CDR3 reads TGTGCCAGCAGTGCGGGGAATCAGCCCCAGCATTTT. Its translation: CASSAGNQPQHF.

This chain uses TRBV5-6 with TRBJ1-1, with TRBD1 as a possible D gene (5 bases). Germline CDR1 reads SGHDT; CDR2 reads YYEEEE. CDR3 length equals 16 residues. Trimming took off 2 bases at V and 0 bases at J, with 14 bases between the two ends. Here the CDR3 reads CASSFIGTLMNTEAFF. For the CDR3, the DNA is TGTGCCAGCAGCTTCATCGGGACCCTTATGAACACTGAAGCTTTCTTT. Complete variable domain (other parts from reference TRBV5-6 and TRBJ1-1): DAGVTQSPTHLIKTRGQQVTLRCSPKSGHDTVSWYQQALGQGPQFIFQYYEEEERQRGNFPDRFSGHQFPNYSSELNVNALLLGDSALYLCASSFIGTLMNTEAFFGQGTRLTVV.

The chain couples TRBV6-4 to TRBJ2-2; 8 nucleotides agree with TRBD2. The junction had 5 bases not matched to a gene; V was cut back by 6 bases and J by 5 bases. CDR3 length: 14 amino acids. Looked up from germline, CDR1 is MRHNA and CDR2 is SNTAGT. The CDR3 bases are TGTGCCAGCAGCCAGTTAGCGGGAACCGGGGAGCTGTTTTTT. Its translation: CASSQLAGTGELFF.

V gene TRBV11-2 combines with J gene TRBJ2-2; tentatively, D is TRBD2 (5 bases). From germline, CDR1 is SGHAT and CDR2 FQNNGV. CDR3 length equals 14 residues. Deletions cut 1 base from V and 7 bases from J, with 10 bases between. The CDR3 nucleotides read TGTGCCAGCAGCTTAGGAGTAGGGAGCGGGGAGCTGTTTTTT. Amino acid sequence: CASSLGVGSGELFF.

The chain employs TRBV11-2 and TRBJ1-1; D unresolved. Between the trimmed V and J ends, which lost 2 bases and 1 base, there was a span of 11 bases. Germline CDR1 and CDR2: SGHAT and FQNNGV. CDR3 length equals 15 residues. CDR3 bases: TGTGCCAGCAGCTTAAGTCCCTTATCGAACACTGAAGCTTTCTTT. Translation: CASSLSPLSNTEAFF.

V is TRBV28 and J is TRBJ2-1; TRBD2 aligns across 14 bases. V shed 4 bases and J 0 bases; nucleotides not matched to a gene: 8. Germline V gives CDR1 MDHEN, CDR2 SYDVKM. The CDR3 length is 19 residues. CDR3 in DNA: TGTGCCAGCAGTTCGACTAGCGGGAGGGCCTTGAGCTCCTACAATGAGCAGTTCTTC. It codes for CASSSTSGRALSSYNEQFF.

This chain uses TRBV27 with TRBJ1-6; 7 nucleotides agree with TRBD1. CDR1 is MNHEY, CDR2 SMNVEV, per germline (reference sequence). The CDR3 has 14 residues. Germline trimming cut 4 bases from V and 7 bases from J; bases unmatched to any gene: 4. The CDR3, as DNA: TGTGCCAGCAGTTCGGGACAGAGGAATTCACCCCTCCACTTT. Translating it yields CASSSGQRNSPLHF.

This rearrangement joins TRBV6-2 or TRBV6-3 to TRBJ2-1; D ambiguous. The CDR3 covers 18 residues. Deletions cut 6 bases from V and 1 base from J, with 22 bases between. Germline CDR1 MNHEY, CDR2 SVGEGT. The CDR3 spells CASSTPIAGHESYNEQFF. The DNA for the CDR3 is TGTGCCAGCAGCACACCTATTGCCGGGCATGAGTCCTACAATGAGCAGTTCTTC.